The 3 T cell receptor beta chains listed next were all sequenced from one sample in a study of response to subunit inactivated influenza vaccine. MiXCR, run by TCRdb on the RT-PCR reads, gives a single entry per CDR3 protein. Seen here are 500,000 to 750,000 distinct CDR3 sequences, roughly 15% observed once, and the top ten hold 11%. This specimen consisted of PBMCs from blood, obtained 11 to 12 days after vaccination. The receptor set was obtained from a man aged 50-59 years who received an inactivated influenza vaccine.

The chain carries TRBV20-1 and TRBJ2-3; possibly TRBD2 for D (7 bases). V was shortened by 8 bases and J by 4 bases, with 19 bases between the two germline ends. CDR3 length equals 14 residues. The V gene's germline CDR1 is DFQATT and CDR2 SNEGSKA (reference sequence). The CDR3 region is CSIDQGSGADTQYF. CDR3 nucleotides: TGCAGTATTGACCAGGGGAGCGGGGCAGATACGCAGTATTTT.

This rearrangement joins TRBV5-1 to TRBJ2-5, with TRBD2 identical over 10 bases. Losses at the gene ends were 0 bases for V and 2 bases for J; bases not matched to a gene: 4. Germline CDR1 SGHRS, CDR2 YFSETQ. The CDR3 extends over 16 amino acids. CDR3 amino acids: CASSLDPAGGQETQYF. DNA of the CDR3: TGCGCCAGCAGCTTGGATCCAGCGGGGGGGCAAGAGACCCAGTACTTC.

This clonotype appeared many times. V usage is TRBV7-9 and J usage is TRBJ2-2; no definite D call. The CDR3 contains 14 residues. Between the trimmed V and J ends, which lost 3 bases and 4 bases, there was a span of 9 bases. Germline CDR1 SEHNR, CDR2 FQNEAQ (reference sequence). The CDR3 sequence is CASSLGWSTGELFF. In DNA, the CDR3 is TGTGCCAGCAGCTTGGGTTGGAGCACCGGGGAGCTGTTTTTT.